This TCR beta chain was observed in a study of CD8 T cells in ankylosing spondylitis. General study points: A number of the motif variants had already been described in reactive arthritis synovial fluid and blood. Ankylosing spondylitis blood seemed to carry a telltale TCR beta motif made of about 8 highly homologous variants. The authors reported significant enrichment of disease-linked clones in matched ankylosing spondylitis synovial fluid.

It was by quantitative 5'-RACE with molecular barcodes that TCR beta libraries were made. TCRdb reprocessed the 5' RACE reads with MiXCR, giving one entry per CDR3 protein. The repertoire holds approximately 100,000 distinct CDR3 sequences, with roughly 8.3% as singletons. The CDR3 covers 12 residues. Trimming left V 5 bases short and J 6 bases short, with 11 bases between. Germline V gene lookup returns CDR1 SEHNR and CDR2 FQNEAQ (reference sequence). This clonotype was found many times. As yet, its antigen is unknown. This receptor was identified in a male donor with ankylosing spondylitis or in good health (not recorded which). The V gene is TRBV7-9, the J gene TRBJ2-7; a weak D match, TRBD1 (6 bases). Sequenced sample: blood, either unsorted or a sorted T cell fraction (not recorded which). In DNA form, the CDR3 reads TGTGCCAGCAGCCCGGCCAGGGGCGAGCAGTACTTC. Residues: CASSPARGEQYF.